What follows describes a single TCR beta chain. In the original processing: The authors estimated nucleated cell counts from reference gene primer amplification. Profiling relied on immunoSEQ multiplex PCR, and the TCRdb table lists in-frame clones only, not all of them. The V and J calls and clone size come from that table; D and trimming were worked out from the DNA. Here the sample spans over 110,000 clones, under 90% being singletons. The data derive from a study of blood T cell repertoires in COVID-19. Across the study: Two negative PCRs, clearance, or symptom resolution characterized the recovered Cohort 3 donors.

V was trimmed by 1 base and J by 0 bases, leaving 9 bases between them. The CDR3 length is 15 residues. CDR1 and CDR2 from the germline V gene are SGHTA and FQGNSA. The sequencing sample was made of PBMCs or T cells enriched from blood (not recorded which). This chain uses TRBV7-2 with TRBJ1-1, with unresolved D. The clonotype was recovered from a man between 50 and 59 years old in a cohort exposed to, infected with or recovered from COVID-19 (not recorded which). The CDR3 loop is CASSLERSVNTEAFF. The DNA for the CDR3 is TGTGCCAGCAGCTTAGAGCGTTCAGTGAACACTGAAGCTTTCTTT.